This TCR beta chain was captured in a study of blood T cell repertoires in COVID-19. TCRdb keeps only in-frame clones here, not all; method: immunoSEQ multiplex PCR. Here the sample spans 150,000 or so clones, 70% to 85% being singletons. This CDR3 contains 15 residues. CDR1 and CDR2 (germline): SGDLS, YYNGEE. V gave up 4 bases and J gave up 5 bases; unmatched junction bases: 7. Sequenced sample: peripheral blood. The rearrangement uses TRBV9 and TRBJ2-3; TRBD2 matches 10 bases. The TCR comes from a man in his sixties who had recovered from COVID-19. CDR3 amino acids: CASSPYLAGVDTQYF. In nucleotides, the CDR3 is TGTGCCAGCAGCCCTTATCTAGCGGGGGTAGATACGCAGTATTTT.